This TCR beta chain is from a study of T cell responses to AZD1222 COVID-19 vaccine. This clone was recorded once. Its antigen remains unidentified. The assay was immunoSEQ multiplex PCR, and TCRdb's table has in-frame clones only and misses some. This sample has roughly 100,000 clones, with roughly 86% found just once. CDR3 length equals 13 residues. The germline gives CDR1 MNHEY, CDR2 SVGAGI. V shed 8 bases and J 3 bases; nucleotides not matched to a gene: 2. General study points: Reports indicate that nearly half of spike-specific TCRs are directed at unmutated variant regions. Elevations in Spike-specific TCR breadth and depth followed administration of two AZD1222 doses. Of the AZD1222 recipients, only five to seven were seropositive at baseline. Donors were chiefly white British, with a greater number of females, and clonal diversity was perhaps underestimated.

The source material was peripheral blood, sampled on day 0 of AZD1222 vaccination. This chain joins TRBV6-5 and TRBJ2-7, with TRBD2 identical over 12 bases. This receptor was taken from an adult in good health. CDR3 sequence reads: CASGLAGRYEQYF. The CDR3, as DNA: TGTGCCAGCGGACTAGCGGGACGCTACGAGCAGTACTTC.